This T cell receptor (beta chain) originates from a study of neurological immune-mediated disorders. Broader study findings: Patients with HTLV-1-associated myelopathy showed the most TCR clonal expansion. Those with multiple sclerosis showed the least, falling below healthy controls.

This CDR3 region has 12 residues. The germline CDR1 and CDR2 sequences are MDHEN and SYDVKM. V shed 3 bases and J shed 6 bases, with 9 bases lying between them. Every sequencing run generated over 170 million TCR-beta sequences from 15-18 subjects. TCRdb recomputed calls from the 5' RACE reads with MiXCR, one row per CDR3 protein. The sample shows almost 85,000 distinct CDR3 sequences, 2% to 3% of them seen only once. This clonotype was counted ten times or more. Its matching antigen is unknown. Unsorted libraries came from 2 million PBMCs stored at -80 °C. The J gene is TRBJ2-7, the V gene TRBV28, with D possibly being TRBD1 (6 bases). The specimen was PBMCs. The clonotype was recovered from a woman aged 30 to 39 with multiple sclerosis. The CDR3 region is CASSFSGVEQYF. CDR3 DNA sequence: TGTGCCAGCAGTTTTTCAGGGGTCGAGCAGTACTTC.